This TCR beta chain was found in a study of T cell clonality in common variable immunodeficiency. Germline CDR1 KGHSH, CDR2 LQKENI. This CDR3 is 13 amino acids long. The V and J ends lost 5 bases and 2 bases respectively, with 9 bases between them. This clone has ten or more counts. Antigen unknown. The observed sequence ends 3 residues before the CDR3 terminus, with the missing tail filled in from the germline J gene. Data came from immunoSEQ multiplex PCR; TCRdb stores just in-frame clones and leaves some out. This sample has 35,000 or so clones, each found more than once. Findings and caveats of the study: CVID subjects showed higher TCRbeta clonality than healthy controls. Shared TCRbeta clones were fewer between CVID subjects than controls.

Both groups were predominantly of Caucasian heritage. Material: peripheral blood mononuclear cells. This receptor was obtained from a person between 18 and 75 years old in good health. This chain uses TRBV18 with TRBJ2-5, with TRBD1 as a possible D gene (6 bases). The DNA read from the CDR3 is TGTGCCAGCTCAACAGGGCAGCAAGAGACC. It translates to CASSTGQQET. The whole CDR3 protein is CASSTGQQETQYF.